The 25 T cell receptor beta chains given below trace back to one sample, sequenced in a study of PD-1 blockade in classical Hodgkin lymphoma. Sample time point: cycle 4 day 1 (C4D1), after six to seven weeks of nivolumab. Every patient was affected by relapse after autologous stem cell transplantation, while exposure to brentuximab vedotin was not uniform. Measured with immunoSEQ multiplex PCR; TCRdb has only the in-frame clones, and not every one. Of some 110,000 clones in the sample, about nine tenths are singletons; the top ten hold under 20%. The sequencing here drew on peripheral blood mononuclear cells (PBMCs), taken before the fourth cycle of nivolumab. Source of these receptors: a human donor with classical Hodgkin lymphoma.

V usage is TRBV11-2 and J usage is TRBJ2-5; D unclear. Trimming removed 0 bases from V and 5 bases from J, with 10 bases in between. The CDR3 covers 14 residues. Germline loops: CDR1 SGHAT, CDR2 FQNNGV. CDR3 amino acids: CASSLDPFVETQYF. CDR3 sequence (DNA): TGTGCCAGCAGCTTAGACCCCTTCGTCGAGACCCAGTACTTC. Looking up the rest from reference TRBV11-2 and TRBJ2-5 gives the full variable domain: EAGVAQSPRYKIIEKRQSVAFWCNPISGHATLYWYQQILGQGPKLLIQFQNNGVVDDSQLPKDRFSAERLKGVDSTLKIQPAKLEDSAVYLCASSLDPFVETQYFGPGTRLLVL.

The chain is built from TRBV10-2 and TRBJ2-1; D is perhaps TRBD1 (5 bases). CDR3 size: 10 residues. Trimming left V 8 bases short and J 13 bases short, with 12 bases between. CDR1 is WSHSY, CDR2 SAAADI, per germline. The CDR3 nucleotides read TGCGCCAGCCAAGGGGTAGAACAGTTCTTC. It is translated as CASQGVEQFF.

V is TRBV4-2 and J is TRBJ1-5; the match to TRBD1 covers 7 bases. The CDR3 totals 13 residues. The germline V gene has CDR1 LGHNA and CDR2 YNFKEQ. V dropped 1 base and J dropped 15; count of bases not matched to a gene: 9. CDR3 residues: CASSQGEFGQAHF. The CDR3 DNA sequence: TGTGCCAGCAGCCAAGGGGAGTTCGGACAGGCGCATTTT.

The chain joins TRBV5-1 to TRBJ1-2; 7 bases are shared with TRBD1. J gave up 5 bases and V 0 bases, and 1 base lay outside the gene matches. Germline loops: CDR1 SGHRS, CDR2 YFSETQ. This CDR3 contains 13 residues. CDR3 protein: CASSLVTGYGYTF. DNA for the CDR3: TGCGCCAGCAGCTTGGTGACAGGGTATGGCTACACCTTC. The complete variable domain, with remaining parts taken from reference TRBV5-1 and TRBJ1-2, reads KAGVTQTPRYLIKTRGQQVTLSCSPISGHRSVSWYQQTPGQGLQFLFEYFSETQRNKGNFPGRFSGRQFSNSRSEMNVSTLELGDSALYLCASSLVTGYGYTFGSGTRLTVV.

The CDR3: CASSPRIGSGPSYEQYF. CDR3 nucleotides: TGTGCCAGTAGTCCTAGGATAGGTAGCGGCCCGTCCTACGAGCAGTACTTC. The J gene is TRBJ2-7, the V gene TRBV19, with D perhaps TRBD2 (6 bases). Germline lookup yields CDR1 LNHDA and CDR2 SQIVND (reference sequence). This CDR3 has 17 residues. Deletions cut 5 bases from V and 1 base from J, with 21 bases between.

This sequence joins TRBV18 and TRBJ1-5, with D possibly matching TRBD1 (5 bases). CDR1 KGHSH and CDR2 LQKENI come from the germline V gene. V lost 2 bases, J lost 1 base, and 9 bases lay in between. This CDR3 has 15 amino acids. CDR3 coding DNA: TGTGCCAGCTCACCAGGGGCACGAAGCAATCAGCCCCAGCATTTT. This translates into CASSPGARSNQPQHF. Complete variable domain (other parts from reference TRBV18 and TRBJ1-5): NAGVMQNPRHLVRRRGQEARLRCSPMKGHSHVYWYRQLPEEGLKFMVYLQKENIIDESGMPKERFSAEFPKEGPSILRIQQVVRGDSAAYFCASSPGARSNQPQHFGDGTRLSIL.

This sequence joins TRBV19 and TRBJ1-1; 7 bases line up with TRBD1. Germline lookup yields CDR1 LNHDA and CDR2 SQIVND (reference sequence). V lost 8 bases, J lost 5 bases, and 11 bases stayed unmatched. The CDR3 is 14 amino acids. CDR3 in DNA: TGTGCCAGTCTTGTGAGGGGGCGCGGGACTGAAGCTTTCTTT. Translated, it gives CASLVRGRGTEAFF.

Only one count was recorded for this clone. V gene TRBV12-5 combines with J gene TRBJ2-5, with 7 positions matching TRBD2. V gave up 6 bases and J gave up 5 bases; unmatched junction bases: 9. Germline V gene data show CDR1 as LGHNT and CDR2 as FRNRAP. CDR3 length: 14 residues. CDR3 bases: TGTGCTAGTGGCGTGGGCAGGGAGGGGGAGACCCAGTACTTC. This sequence encodes CASGVGREGETQYF.

The V and J genes are TRBV5-6 and TRBJ2-7; 8 nucleotides line up with TRBD2. The J segment lost 2 bases and the V segment lost 2 bases, leaving 3 bases of the junction unmatched. This CDR3 comprises 14 residues. Germline CDR1 SGHDT, CDR2 YYEEEE. The CDR3 bases are TGTGCCAGCAGCTTTAGCGGGGCTCCCTACGAGCAGTACTTC. Its protein product is CASSFSGAPYEQYF. Full variable domain (outside the CDR3, taken from reference TRBV5-6 and TRBJ2-7): DAGVTQSPTHLIKTRGQQVTLRCSPKSGHDTVSWYQQALGQGPQFIFQYYEEEERQRGNFPDRFSGHQFPNYSSELNVNALLLGDSALYLCASSFSGAPYEQYFGPGTRLTVT.

The V and J genes are TRBV19 and TRBJ1-5, with a tentative D call TRBD1 (5 bases). This CDR3 has 16 amino acids. The germline V gene encodes CDR1 LNHDA and CDR2 SQIVND (reference sequence). V lost 5 bases and J lost 1, with 15 bases in between. The CDR3 nucleotides are TGTGCCAGTAGTTCATGGGGCAGTATGAGCAATCAGCCCCAGCATTTT. The encoded protein is CASSSWGSMSNQPQHF.

V and J are TRBV28 and TRBJ2-6; perhaps D is TRBD1 or TRBD2 (5 bases each). V was clipped by 4 bases and J by 2 bases, with 15 bases between them. Germline CDR1 reads MDHEN; CDR2 reads SYDVKM. This CDR3 comprises 17 residues. CDR3 DNA sequence: TGTGCCAGCAGTTCGGGGCTTGGGGTGACTGGGGCCAACGTCCTGACTTTC. Translation gives CASSSGLGVTGANVLTF.

The table lists this clone with a count of one. The V gene is TRBV5-1, the J gene TRBJ2-7, with 8 bases matching TRBD2. Germline CDR1 is SGHRS and CDR2 is YFSETQ. Trimming at V came to 0 bases and at J to 5 bases, leaving 4 bases not matched to a gene. The CDR3 has 14 amino acids. The DNA for the CDR3 is TGCGCCAGCAGCTTGGGGACTAGCTACAACGAGCAGTACTTC. It encodes CASSLGTSYNEQYF.

The chain carries TRBV19 and TRBJ1-1; D might be TRBD1 (6 bases). The ends were cut back, 8 bases at V and 8 bases at J, with 15 bases in the middle. The CDR3 is made up of 12 amino acids. Germline-derived CDR1 and CDR2 are LNHDA and SQIVND (reference sequence). CDR3 nucleotide sequence: TGTGCCAGTTCCAGGGGTTCCGGAGAAGCTTTCTTT. Translated, it gives CASSRGSGEAFF.

The V gene is TRBV30, the J gene TRBJ2-1; 14 bases match TRBD2. This CDR3 region has 16 residues. The V gene's germline CDR1 is GTSNPN and CDR2 SVGIG (reference sequence). Losses at the gene ends were 4 bases for V and 0 bases for J; bases not matched to a gene: 2. The CDR3 DNA is TGTGCCTGGACTGGGACTAGCGGGGGCTCCTACAATGAGCAGTTCTTC. This gives the protein CAWTGTSGGSYNEQFF.

A single count supports this clone. The V gene is TRBV19, the J gene TRBJ2-2; no reliable D call. V was clipped by 7 bases and J by 4 bases, with 7 bases between them. Germline CDR1 reads LNHDA; CDR2 reads SQIVND (reference sequence). The CDR3 extends over 12 amino acids. The DNA for the CDR3 is TGTGCCAGTACCCATGGCACCGGGGAGCTGTTTTTT. Its protein product is CASTHGTGELFF.

In its sample, this clone was seen a few times. The J gene is TRBJ2-2, the V gene TRBV30; TRBD2 matches at 8 bases. J lost 4 bases, V lost 4 bases, and 8 bases had no gene match. Germline CDR1 and CDR2: GTSNPN and SVGIG (reference sequence). The CDR3 consists of 15 residues. The CDR3 nucleotides are TGTGCCTGGAAAAGCGGGAGATCAACCACCGGGGAGCTGTTTTTT. Amino acid sequence: CAWKSGRSTTGELFF.

J is TRBJ2-2 and V is TRBV11-3; either TRBD1 or TRBD2 may supply D (5 bases each). V was clipped by 1 base and J by 0 bases, with 15 bases between them. The V gene's germline CDR1 is SGHNT and CDR2 YENEEA. CDR3 size: 18 residues. This CDR3 reads CASSLAGYRDANTGELFF. CDR3 in DNA: TGTGCCAGCAGCTTAGCCGGTTACCGGGACGCGAACACCGGGGAGCTGTTTTTT.

The chain is built from TRBV7-6 and TRBJ2-7; D may be TRBD1 or TRBD2 (5 bases each). This CDR3 has 15 residues. CDR1 and CDR2 from the germline V gene are SGHVS and FNYEAQ. The V and J ends lost 5 bases and 3 bases respectively, with 17 bases between them. CDR3 DNA sequence: TGTGCCAGCAGCCTGGAATCCGGGACGTACTACGAGCAGTACTTC. Protein sequence: CASSLESGTYYEQYF.

The rearrangement joins TRBV2 to TRBJ2-7; tentative D call: TRBD2 (7 bases). With 2 bases removed from V and 4 bases from J, the gap between germline ends came to 21 bases. There are 17 residues in the CDR3. The V gene's germline CDR1 is SNHLY and CDR2 FYNNEI. The CDR3 loop reads CASSERRGRGFLYEQYF. CDR3 nucleotides: TGTGCCAGCAGTGAAAGAAGGGGGAGGGGCTTTTTATACGAGCAGTACTTC. Full variable domain (outside the CDR3, taken from reference TRBV2 and TRBJ2-7): EPEVTQTPSHQVTQMGQEVILRCVPISNHLYFYWYRQILGQKVEFLVSFYNNEISEKSEIFDDQFSVERPDGSNFTLKIRSTKLEDSAMYFCASSERRGRGFLYEQYFGPGTRLTVT.

The V and J genes are TRBV7-9 and TRBJ2-1; TRBD1 matches at 10 bases. The germline CDR1 and CDR2 sequences are SEHNR and FQNEAQ (reference sequence). Trimming at V came to 3 bases and at J to 5 bases, leaving 7 bases not matched to a gene. The CDR3 covers 16 residues. CDR3 in DNA: TGTGCCAGCAGCTTGGGGGACAGGGGACATCACAATGAGCAGTTCTTC. This translates into CASSLGDRGHHNEQFF.

This chain uses TRBV30 with TRBJ2-1, with D unclear. Germline CDR1 and CDR2: GTSNPN and SVGIG (reference sequence). V dropped 3 bases and J dropped 2 bases, with 17 bases sitting between them. The CDR3 runs to 16 residues. The CDR3 DNA is TGTGCCTGGAGCGAACCCCCTTCTTCCCCCTACAATGAGCAGTTCTTC. Its translation is CAWSEPPSSPYNEQFF.

This clone showed up just a few times. V and J are TRBV13 and TRBJ1-1; TRBD1 matches at 8 bases. This CDR3 has 14 residues. Germline V CDR1 and CDR2: PRHDT, FYEKMQ (reference sequence). Trimming took 10 bases from V and 4 from J; bases not matched to a gene: 11. The CDR3 DNA sequence: TGTGCCACTCAACGGACAGGGACTCTCACTGAAGCTTTCTTT. It translates to CATQRTGTLTEAFF.

The genes are TRBV5-6 and TRBJ2-7; 11 bases fit TRBD1. The CDR3 consists of 17 residues. From germline, CDR1 is SGHDT and CDR2 YYEEEE. Trimming at V came to 1 base and at J to 0 bases, leaving 6 bases not matched to a gene. CDR3 DNA: TGTGCCAGCAGCTTGCGTCCGGACAGGGGGCCCTCCTACGAGCAGTACTTC. Translating it yields CASSLRPDRGPSYEQYF. Together with reference TRBV5-6 and TRBJ2-7, the CDR3 gives the full variable domain: DAGVTQSPTHLIKTRGQQVTLRCSPKSGHDTVSWYQQALGQGPQFIFQYYEEEERQRGNFPDRFSGHQFPNYSSELNVNALLLGDSALYLCASSLRPDRGPSYEQYFGPGTRLTVT.

The chain is built from TRBV19 and TRBJ1-2; D gene uncertain. V shed 0 bases and J shed 4 bases, with 9 bases lying between them. Germline CDR1 LNHDA, CDR2 SQIVND (reference sequence). This CDR3 has 14 amino acids. In nucleotides, the CDR3 is TGTGCCAGTAGTATAGAAAGGGTCGGCTATGGCTACACCTTC. It specifies CASSIERVGYGYTF.

V gene TRBV9 combines with J gene TRBJ2-1, with 8 bases identical to TRBD2. The germline V gene has CDR1 SGDLS and CDR2 YYNGEE. The CDR3 is 15 residues long. The trim removed 4 bases at V and 8 bases at J, leaving 11 bases unmatched. This CDR3 reads CASSPQGLAAYEQFF. Written as DNA, the CDR3 is TGTGCCAGCAGCCCCCAAGGACTAGCTGCGTATGAGCAGTTCTTC.